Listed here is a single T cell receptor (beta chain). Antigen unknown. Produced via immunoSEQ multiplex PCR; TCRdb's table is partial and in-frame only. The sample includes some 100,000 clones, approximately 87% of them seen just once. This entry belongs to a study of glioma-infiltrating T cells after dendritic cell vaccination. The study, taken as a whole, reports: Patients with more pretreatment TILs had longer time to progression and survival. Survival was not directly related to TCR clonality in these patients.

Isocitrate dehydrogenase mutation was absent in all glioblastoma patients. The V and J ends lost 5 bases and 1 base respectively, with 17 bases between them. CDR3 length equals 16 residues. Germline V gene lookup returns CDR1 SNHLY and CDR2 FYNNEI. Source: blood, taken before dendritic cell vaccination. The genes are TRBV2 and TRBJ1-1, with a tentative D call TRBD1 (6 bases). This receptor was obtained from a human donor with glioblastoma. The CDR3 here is CASSPTGLERNTEAFF. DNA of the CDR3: TGTGCCAGCAGTCCGACAGGCCTTGAGCGGAACACTGAAGCTTTCTTT.